This T cell receptor beta chain was sequenced for a study of T cell responses to AZD1222 COVID-19 vaccine. Study conclusions and caveats: No day 14 peak samples; only post-peak repertoires were characterized. Close to half of spike-specific TCRs reportedly recognize unmutated variant regions. Increased Spike-specific TCR breadth and depth were observed after two AZD1222 doses.

Trimming left V 0 bases short and J 6 bases short, with 15 bases between. The CDR3 runs 15 residues. In germline, CDR1 is SGHNT, CDR2 YENEEA. Second-dose recipients at about 4 or about 12 weeks were treated as one pooled group. Concerning this clone itself: The antigen is unknown.

The assay was immunoSEQ multiplex PCR, and TCRdb's table has in-frame clones only and misses some. The profile covers some 110,000 clones, with approximately 85% appearing a single time and around 4.4% taken by the ten largest. The sample here was peripheral blood, taken 28 days after the second AZD1222 dose. V gene TRBV11-3 combines with J gene TRBJ2-7; the D gene is possibly TRBD2 (5 bases). The sequence derives from an adult who received the AZD1222 COVID-19 vaccine. Here the CDR3 reads CASSLDPVRDSEQYF. CDR3 DNA: TGTGCCAGCAGCTTAGACCCAGTTCGGGATAGCGAGCAGTACTTC. The full variable domain, rest sourced from reference TRBV11-3 and TRBJ2-7, is EAGVVQSPRYKIIEKKQPVAFWCNPISGHNTLYWYLQNLGQGPELLIRYENEEAVDDSQLPKDRFSAERLKGVDSTLKIQPAELGDSAVYLCASSLDPVRDSEQYFGPGTRLTVT.